A single sample is the source of the 9 T cell receptor beta chains below, sequenced in a study of blood T cell repertoires in COVID-19. The data were produced by immunoSEQ multiplex PCR, yet TCRdb's version contains in-frame clones alone and is incomplete. Seen here are almost 90,000 clones, about nine tenths observed once, and the top ten hold about 6.3%. The specimen was peripheral blood. The source of these receptors is a man younger than 35 with COVID-19, enrolled during active disease.

The rearrangement joins TRBV6-2 or TRBV6-3 to TRBJ2-1, with TRBD2 matching 8 bases. The CDR3 covers 14 residues. Per germline, CDR1 MNHEY and CDR2 SVGEGT. Trimming at V came to 8 bases and at J to 4 bases, leaving 7 bases not matched to a gene. The CDR3 sequence: CASRPGGGYNEQFF. CDR3 nucleotides: TGTGCCAGCCGCCCCGGGGGGGGGTACAATGAGCAGTTCTTC.

This rearrangement joins TRBV6-4 to TRBJ2-2; maybe TRBD2 (5 bases). Germline loops: CDR1 MRHNA, CDR2 SNTAGT. The CDR3 consists of 14 residues. V was cut by 4 bases and J by 4 bases, with 10 bases left in between. DNA for the CDR3: TGTGCCAGCAGTGCGGGAACTAGCACCGGGGAGCTGTTTTTT. Translated: CASSAGTSTGELFF.

The rearrangement joins TRBV7-6 to TRBJ2-7, with 7 nucleotides matching TRBD2. The CDR3 length is 14 residues. V shed 1 base, J shed 3 bases, and the junction held 3 bases outside the gene matches. CDR1 and CDR2 (germline): SGHVS, FNYEAQ. CDR3 loop: CASSLGGGIYEQYF. The DNA of the CDR3 is TGTGCCAGCAGCTTAGGGGGGGGAATCTACGAGCAGTACTTC.

This sequence joins TRBV19 and TRBJ2-2, with 9 bases lining up with TRBD2. Per the germline V gene, CDR1 is LNHDA and CDR2 is SQIVND (reference sequence). This CDR3 contains 18 residues. This chain's CDR3 is CTTPPVIAGDRVAGELFF. The CDR3 DNA reads as TGTACTACTCCCCCCGTGATAGCGGGAGATCGGGTGGCCGGGGAGCTGTTTTTT.

V usage is TRBV10-3 and J usage is TRBJ2-3, with D perhaps TRBD1 (6 bases). Germline V gives CDR1 ENHRY, CDR2 SYGVKD. V lost 4 bases, J lost 0 bases, and 17 bases lay in between. The CDR3 spans 17 residues. This CDR3 reads CAISAPTDRSSTDTQYF. The CDR3 nucleotides are TGTGCCATCAGTGCCCCGACGGACAGATCTAGCACAGATACGCAGTATTTT.

This clone was seen once. V gene TRBV9 combines with J gene TRBJ1-2, with TRBD1 as a possible D gene (5 bases). The CDR3 is 15 amino acids. CDR1 and CDR2 (germline): SGDLS, YYNGEE. V lost 0 bases, J lost 4 bases, and 13 bases lay in between. CDR3 DNA: TGTGCCAGCAGCGTAGCTGGGGGAGCGGGCTATGGCTACACCTTC. Translation gives CASSVAGGAGYGYTF.

In nucleotides, the CDR3 is TGTGCCAGCAGCAAAAAAAGGACAGGGGGCGCGAATGGATACAATGAGCAGTTCTTC. Translating it yields CASSKKRTGGANGYNEQFF. The rearrangement uses TRBV21-1 and TRBJ2-1; TRBD1, the table's D call, was not compared with the DNA. TRBV21-1 has pseudogene status. The CDR3 consists of 19 residues.

The gene calls are TRBV6-5 and TRBJ1-3, with 8 bases matching TRBD1. Trimming cost V 7 bases and J 0 bases; bases outside gene matches: 5. There are 15 residues in the CDR3. Germline-derived CDR1 and CDR2 are MNHEY and SVGAGI. The DNA of the CDR3 is TGTGCCAGCACCGGACAGGGCCTCTCTGGAAACACCATATATTTT. Translated: CASTGQGLSGNTIYF.

CDR3 sequence: CATSDSPAGDVTYNEQFF. Here the CDR3 DNA reads TGTGCCACCAGTGATTCCCCAGCGGGAGACGTAACCTACAATGAGCAGTTCTTC. The chain joins TRBV24-1 to TRBJ2-1; 8 nucleotides agree with TRBD2. This CDR3 spans 18 amino acids. Germline V CDR1 and CDR2: KGHDR, SFDVKD. The V segment lost 2 bases and the J segment 2 bases; nucleotides outside the gene matches: 10.